The following is a T cell receptor (beta chain) sequence with its context. Its antigen is not identified. Using immunoSEQ multiplex PCR, the repertoire was profiled, and TCRdb retains in-frame clones only, with some absent. The repertoire includes 20,000 to 30,000 clones, 76% of them detected once, and about a tenth sits in the top ten. This record comes from a study of vaccination effects on CD4 cells after COVID-19. Study-level information: As their vaccination, participants received two doses of either BNT162b2 or mRNA-1273.

Germline V lookup: CDR1 SNHLY, CDR2 FYNNEI. The CDR3 spans 13 residues. The J segment lost 4 bases and the V segment lost 2 bases, leaving 1 base of the junction unmatched. Whole-study findings and limits: Only a single clone (1 of 255 vaccine-induced clones in healthy vaccinees) cross-reacted with common cold coronaviruses.

Sequencing was preceded by expansion of antigen-specific CD4+ T cells with viral peptide pools in the ViraFEST assay. When less than 11 days of culture had elapsed, CD4+ T cells were isolated. The vaccine recipients had no prior SARS-CoV-2 infection, with negative nucleocapsid antibodies. Researchers reported culturing a few million PBMC in each well, adding approximately 10 IU/ml IL-2 and roughly 10 ug/ml peptides. Cultures got half-medium changes with IL-2 on days 3 and 7. This TCR derives from a human donor who received a COVID-19 vaccine. Sample: CD4+ T cells from PBMCs cultured with HCoV-NL63 spike peptides, taken before COVID-19 vaccination. The gene calls are TRBV2 and TRBJ2-5, with TRBD1 matching over 7 bases. The CDR3 region is CASSEYRGETQYF. CDR3 DNA sequence: TGTGCCAGCAGTGAATACAGGGGAGAGACCCAGTACTTC.